These 22 T cell receptor beta chains came from one sample sequenced in a study of technical replicates of blood from a few donors. Method: immunoSEQ multiplex PCR; TCRdb's copy keeps in-frame clones and lacks some. The data hold under 85,000 clones, with about 90% observed a single time. Material: T cells isolated from PBMCs. Source of these receptors: a human donor in good health.

The DNA of the CDR3 is TGTGCCAGCAGTGATTGGGACAGGGTTGTCACTGAAGCTTTCTTT. Translating it yields CASSDWDRVVTEAFF. The chain has TRBV2 and TRBJ1-1, with 9 nucleotides matching TRBD1. V shed 3 bases and J 4 bases; nucleotides not matched to a gene: 6. From germline, CDR1 is SNHLY and CDR2 FYNNEI. The CDR3 runs 15 residues.

There are a few counts of this clone. The chain joins TRBV4-2 to TRBJ2-2, with no clear D. V lost 2 bases, J lost 0 bases, and 7 bases lay in between. Germline V gene data show CDR1 as LGHNA and CDR2 as YNFKEQ. The CDR3 is 15 residues long. CDR3 coding DNA: TGTGCCAGCAGCCAACGGTTAACGAACACCGGGGAGCTGTTTTTT. Translating it yields CASSQRLTNTGELFF.

The gene calls are TRBV5-4 and TRBJ2-4, with 9 bases identical to TRBD1. V shed 3 bases, J shed 7 bases, and the junction held 5 bases outside the gene matches. Germline assignment: CDR1 SGHNT and CDR2 YYREEE (reference sequence). The CDR3 is 14 amino acids. The chain's CDR3 is CASSSQGASNIQYF. In DNA form, the CDR3 reads TGTGCCAGCAGCTCACAGGGGGCTAGCAACATTCAGTACTTC. Full variable domain (outside the CDR3, taken from reference TRBV5-4 and TRBJ2-4): ETGVTQSPTHLIKTRGQQVTLRCSSQSGHNTVSWYQQALGQGPQFIFQYYREEENGRGNFPPRFSGLQFPNYSSELNVNALELDDSALYLCASSSQGASNIQYFGAGTRLSVL.

In DNA form, the CDR3 reads TGTGCCAGCAGGCCCGGGGGGGAAATCTCCGAGCAGTACTTC. Translation gives CASRPGGEISEQYF. The chain recombines TRBV28 with TRBJ2-7; 8 positions match TRBD2. Germline V gene sequence: CDR1 MDHEN, CDR2 SYDVKM. V was clipped by 6 bases and J by 6 bases; unmatched bases: 10. This CDR3 has 14 residues.

This chain uses TRBV9 with TRBJ2-7, with 12 bases fitting TRBD2. CDR1 is SGDLS and CDR2 is YYNGEE in the germline V gene. V was clipped by 2 bases and J by 6 bases; unmatched bases: 9. The length of the CDR3 is 16 residues. The CDR3, as DNA: TGTGCCAGCAGCGTGGCAACTAGCGGGAGGACGGGCGAGCAGTACTTC. It codes for CASSVATSGRTGEQYF.

This chain connects TRBV6-5 to TRBJ2-7; D is possibly TRBD1 (6 bases). V lost 4 bases and J lost 3, with 13 bases in between. The CDR3 consists of 14 residues. From germline, CDR1 is MNHEY and CDR2 SVGAGI. For the CDR3, the DNA is TGTGCCAGCAGTTCGAGACAGGAAGTCTACGAGCAGTACTTC. Protein: CASSSRQEVYEQYF.

This clone has only one observation. This rearrangement joins TRBV7-8 to TRBJ2-1; 16 nucleotides match TRBD2. The CDR3 is 18 amino acids. J lost 0 bases, V lost 5 bases, and 4 bases had no gene match. CDR1 is SGHVS, CDR2 FQNEAQ, per germline. The CDR3 loop reads CASSGGLAGGSSYNEQFF. DNA for the CDR3: TGTGCCAGCAGCGGGGGACTAGCGGGAGGGAGCTCCTACAATGAGCAGTTCTTC.

V gene TRBV6-4 combines with J gene TRBJ1-2; D ambiguous. The CDR3 runs 13 residues. The V end lost 6 bases, the J end lost 5 bases, and 13 bases lay between the germline ends. Looked up from germline, CDR1 is MRHNA and CDR2 is SNTAGT. CDR3 protein: CASRETDGYGYTF. The CDR3 DNA sequence: TGTGCCAGCAGGGAAACAGATGGGTATGGCTACACCTTC.

J is TRBJ1-2 and V is TRBV5-5; possibly TRBD1 for D (6 bases). The V end was cut by 5 bases, the J end by 1 base, with 15 bases between. CDR1 is SGHKS, CDR2 YYEKEE, per germline (reference sequence). The CDR3 has 15 residues. In nucleotides, the CDR3 is TGTGCCAGCAGTATTACAGGGTATGATAACTATGGCTACACCTTC. It translates to CASSITGYDNYGYTF.

This CDR3 reads CASSLGGRFYETQYF. For the CDR3, the DNA is TGTGCCAGCAGCTTGGGCGGGAGGTTCTATGAGACCCAGTACTTC. V gene TRBV5-6 combines with J gene TRBJ2-5; the match to TRBD2 covers 8 bases. The CDR3 runs to 15 residues. V gave up 0 bases and J gave up 5 bases; unmatched junction bases: 6. Germline-derived CDR1 and CDR2 are SGHDT and YYEEEE.

This clone was seen just once. The CDR3 nucleotides read TGTGCCAGCAGCGTTGGGGGAGGGACCTACGAGCAGTACTTC. It codes for CASSVGGGTYEQYF. V gene TRBV9 combines with J gene TRBJ2-7, with 7 bases fitting TRBD2. Germline-derived CDR1 and CDR2 are SGDLS and YYNGEE. Losses at the gene ends were 2 bases for V and 2 bases for J; bases not matched to a gene: 4. The CDR3 is made up of 14 amino acids.

This chain links TRBV29-1 with TRBJ1-2; 7 bases map to TRBD1. Germline V lookup: CDR1 SQVTM, CDR2 ANQGSEA. The ends lost 4 bases at V and 4 bases at J; junction bases unmatched: 12. The CDR3 contains 15 residues. This chain's CDR3 is CSVGPGGRTTYGYTF. CDR3 DNA: TGCAGCGTTGGCCCAGGGGGTAGAACTACCTATGGCTACACCTTC.

The V gene is TRBV18, the J gene TRBJ1-1; TRBD1 agrees at 11 bases. The CDR3 contains 15 residues. The trim removed 1 base at V and 5 bases at J, leaving 3 bases unmatched. The germline V gene has CDR1 KGHSH and CDR2 LQKENI. CDR3 nucleotides: TGTGCCAGCTCACCACAGGGACAGGGGGGGACTGAAGCTTTCTTT. Residues: CASSPQGQGGTEAFF. Using reference TRBV18 and TRBJ1-1 for the parts outside the CDR3, the full variable domain is NAGVMQNPRHLVRRRGQEARLRCSPMKGHSHVYWYRQLPEEGLKFMVYLQKENIIDESGMPKERFSAEFPKEGPSILRIQQVVRGDSAAYFCASSPQGQGGTEAFFGQGTRLTVV.

The gene calls are TRBV6-4 and TRBJ2-6; weak D call: TRBD2 (5 bases). With 4 bases removed from V and 0 bases from J, the gap between germline ends came to 10 bases. The germline V gene has CDR1 MRHNA and CDR2 SNTAGT. The CDR3 totals 16 residues. CDR3: CASSAGLFSGANVLTF. The CDR3 nucleotides read TGTGCCAGCAGTGCCGGACTGTTCTCTGGGGCCAACGTCCTGACTTTC.

The CDR3 sequence: CASSERGAPYEQYF. The DNA of the CDR3 is TGTGCCAGCAGTGAACGGGGGGCACCCTACGAGCAGTACTTC. V gene TRBV2 combines with J gene TRBJ2-7; tentative D call: TRBD2 (7 bases). This CDR3 is 14 amino acids long. Germline CDR1 and CDR2: SNHLY and FYNNEI. V was trimmed by 2 bases and J by 2 bases, leaving 10 bases between them.

V gene TRBV13 combines with J gene TRBJ1-2, with TRBD1 as a possible D gene (6 bases). The CDR3 spans 14 residues. Germline V gene data show CDR1 as PRHDT and CDR2 as FYEKMQ (reference sequence). Trimming cost V 5 bases and J 3 bases, with 13 bases left between them. The CDR3 sequence is CASSPRTEDYGYTF. CDR3 DNA: TGTGCCAGCAGCCCACGGACAGAGGACTATGGCTACACCTTC.

This sequence joins TRBV5-4 and TRBJ2-3; D uncertain. There are 12 residues in the CDR3. V was clipped by 3 bases and J by 4 bases, with 6 bases between them. Germline loops: CDR1 SGHNT, CDR2 YYREEE (reference sequence). For the CDR3, the DNA is TGTGCCAGCAGCTGGCCATCAGATACGCAGTATTTT. Amino acids: CASSWPSDTQYF.

The rearrangement joins TRBV30 to TRBJ2-5; a weak D match, TRBD1 (5 bases). This CDR3 comprises 12 residues. Germline CDR1 and CDR2: GTSNPN and SVGIG (reference sequence). Trimming removed 0 bases from V and 11 bases from J, with 13 bases in between. The CDR3 here is CAWSVFRAEQYF. The CDR3 coding sequence is TGTGCCTGGAGTGTCTTCAGGGCTGAGCAGTACTTC.

The chain is built from TRBV12-5 and TRBJ2-1; D possibly corresponds to TRBD2 (6 bases). The CDR3 totals 16 residues. The V gene lost 2 bases and the J gene lost 4 bases, with 15 bases spanning the gap. Germline V gene sequence: CDR1 LGHNT, CDR2 FRNRAP. The CDR3 DNA reads as TGTGCTAGTGGTTTGATTGGAGGGAGACCGTACAATGAGCAGTTCTTC. It translates to CASGLIGGRPYNEQFF.

The genes are TRBV28 and TRBJ1-4; TRBD1 agrees at 7 bases. V was pared by 7 bases and J by 2 bases, with 4 bases of the junction left unmatched. Looked up from germline, CDR1 is MDHEN and CDR2 is SYDVKM. The CDR3 runs 14 residues. CDR3 amino acids: CASTIQGTNEKLFF. In DNA, the CDR3 is TGTGCCAGCACTATACAGGGGACTAATGAAAAACTGTTTTTT. Based on the CDR3 plus reference TRBV28 and TRBJ1-4, the full variable domain is DVKVTQSSRYLVKRTGEKVFLECVQDMDHENMFWYRQDPGLGLRLIYFSYDVKMKEKGDIPEGYSVSREKKERFSLILESASTNQTSMYLCASTIQGTNEKLFFGSGTQLSVL.

V is TRBV29-1 and J is TRBJ2-7, with a tentative D call TRBD1 (7 bases). The CDR3 contains 13 residues. Germline CDR1 SQVTM, CDR2 ANQGSEA. Trimming cost V 4 bases and J 2 bases, with 12 bases left between them. CDR3 sequence reads: CSVAGGSAYEQYF. The CDR3 nucleotides are TGCAGCGTTGCAGGGGGGTCAGCCTACGAGCAGTACTTC.

The chain is built from TRBV2 and TRBJ2-1, with D unresolved. Trimming stripped 6 bases from V and 0 bases from J, with 6 bases between. The germline V gene encodes CDR1 SNHLY and CDR2 FYNNEI. The CDR3 contains 13 residues. The CDR3 nucleotides read TGTGCCAGCAGCAATAGCTCCTACAATGAGCAGTTCTTC. This gives the protein CASSNSSYNEQFF.